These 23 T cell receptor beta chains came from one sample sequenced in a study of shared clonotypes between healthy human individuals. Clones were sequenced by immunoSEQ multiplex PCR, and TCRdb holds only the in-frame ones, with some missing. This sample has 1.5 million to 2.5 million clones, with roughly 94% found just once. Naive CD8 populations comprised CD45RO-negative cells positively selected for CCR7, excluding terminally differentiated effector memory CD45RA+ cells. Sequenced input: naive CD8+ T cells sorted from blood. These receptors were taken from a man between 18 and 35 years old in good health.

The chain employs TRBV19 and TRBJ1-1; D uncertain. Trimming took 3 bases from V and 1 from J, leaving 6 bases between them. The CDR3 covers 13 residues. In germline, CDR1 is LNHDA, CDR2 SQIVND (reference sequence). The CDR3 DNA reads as TGTGCCAGTAGTATCCTAAGGAACACTGAAGCTTTCTTT. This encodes CASSILRNTEAFF.

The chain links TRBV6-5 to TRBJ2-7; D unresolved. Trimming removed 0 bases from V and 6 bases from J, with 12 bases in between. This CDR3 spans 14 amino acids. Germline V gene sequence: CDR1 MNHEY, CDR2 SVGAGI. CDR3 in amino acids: CASSYSISSPEQYF. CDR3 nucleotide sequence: TGTGCCAGCAGTTACTCGATTAGCTCCCCCGAGCAGTACTTC.

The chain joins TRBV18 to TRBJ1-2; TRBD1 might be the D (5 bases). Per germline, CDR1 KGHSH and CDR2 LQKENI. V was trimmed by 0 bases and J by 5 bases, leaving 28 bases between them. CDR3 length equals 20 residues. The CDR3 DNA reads TGTGCCAGCTCACCACCGCACTTCCAGCGGCAGGGCTTAATTAGATATGGCTACACCTTC. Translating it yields CASSPPHFQRQGLIRYGYTF.

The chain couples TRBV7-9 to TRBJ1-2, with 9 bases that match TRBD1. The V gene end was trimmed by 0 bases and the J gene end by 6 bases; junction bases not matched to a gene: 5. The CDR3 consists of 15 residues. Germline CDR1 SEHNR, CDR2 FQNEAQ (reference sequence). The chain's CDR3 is CASSLADRGGDGYTF. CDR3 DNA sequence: TGTGCCAGCAGCTTAGCGGACAGGGGAGGGGATGGCTACACCTTC.

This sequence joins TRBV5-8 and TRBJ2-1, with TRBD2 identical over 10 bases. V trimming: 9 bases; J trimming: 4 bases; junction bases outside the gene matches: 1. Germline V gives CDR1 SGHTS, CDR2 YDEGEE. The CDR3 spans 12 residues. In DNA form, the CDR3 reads TGTGCCACGGGACTAGCGTACAATGAGCAGTTCTTC. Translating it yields CATGLAYNEQFF.

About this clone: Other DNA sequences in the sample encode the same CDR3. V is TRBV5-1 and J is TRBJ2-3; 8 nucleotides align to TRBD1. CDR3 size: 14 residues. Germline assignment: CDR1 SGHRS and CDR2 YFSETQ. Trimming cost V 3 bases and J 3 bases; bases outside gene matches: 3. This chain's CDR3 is CASSSGQGTDTQYF. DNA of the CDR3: TGCGCCAGCAGCTCTGGACAGGGAACAGATACGCAGTATTTT.

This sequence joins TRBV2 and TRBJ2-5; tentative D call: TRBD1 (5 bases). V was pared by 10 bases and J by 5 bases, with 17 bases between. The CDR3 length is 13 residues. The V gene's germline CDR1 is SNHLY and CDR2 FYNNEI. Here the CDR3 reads CATSEWGRETQYF. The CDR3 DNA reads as TGTGCCACCTCTGAGTGGGGCCGGGAGACCCAGTACTTC.

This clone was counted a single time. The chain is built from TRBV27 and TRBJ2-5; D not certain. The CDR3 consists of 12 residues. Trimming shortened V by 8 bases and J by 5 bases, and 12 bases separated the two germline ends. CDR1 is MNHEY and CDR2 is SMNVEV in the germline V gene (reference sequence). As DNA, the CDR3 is TGTGCCAGCGGCCTGGTTGGGGAGACCCAGTACTTC. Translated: CASGLVGETQYF.

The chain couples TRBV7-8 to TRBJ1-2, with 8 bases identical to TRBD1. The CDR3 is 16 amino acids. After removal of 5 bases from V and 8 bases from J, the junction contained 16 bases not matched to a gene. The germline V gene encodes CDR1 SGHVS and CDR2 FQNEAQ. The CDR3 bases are TGTGCCAGCAGCAACCCAATGCCAGACAGGGGTGCGGGCTACACCTTC. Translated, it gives CASSNPMPDRGAGYTF.

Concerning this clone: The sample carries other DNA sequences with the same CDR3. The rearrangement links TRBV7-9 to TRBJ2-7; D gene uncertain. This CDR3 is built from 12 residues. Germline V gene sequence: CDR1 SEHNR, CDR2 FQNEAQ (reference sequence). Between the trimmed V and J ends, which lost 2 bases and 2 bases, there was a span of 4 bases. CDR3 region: CASSLNPYEQYF. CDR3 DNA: TGTGCCAGCAGCTTAAATCCCTACGAGCAGTACTTC.

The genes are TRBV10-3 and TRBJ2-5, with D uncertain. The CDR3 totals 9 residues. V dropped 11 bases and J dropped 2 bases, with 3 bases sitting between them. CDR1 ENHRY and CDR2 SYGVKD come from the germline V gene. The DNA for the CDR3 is TGTGCCCCACAAGAGACCCAGTACTTC. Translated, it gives CAPQETQYF.

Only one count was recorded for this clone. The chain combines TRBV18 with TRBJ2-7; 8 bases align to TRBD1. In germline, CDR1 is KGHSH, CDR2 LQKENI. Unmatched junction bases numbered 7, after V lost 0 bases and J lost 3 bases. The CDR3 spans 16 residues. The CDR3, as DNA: TGTGCCAGCTCACCACCCCTGGGACAGGTATTCTACGAGCAGTACTTC. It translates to CASSPPLGQVFYEQYF. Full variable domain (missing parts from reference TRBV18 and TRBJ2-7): NAGVMQNPRHLVRRRGQEARLRCSPMKGHSHVYWYRQLPEEGLKFMVYLQKENIIDESGMPKERFSAEFPKEGPSILRIQQVVRGDSAAYFCASSPPLGQVFYEQYFGPGTRLTVT.

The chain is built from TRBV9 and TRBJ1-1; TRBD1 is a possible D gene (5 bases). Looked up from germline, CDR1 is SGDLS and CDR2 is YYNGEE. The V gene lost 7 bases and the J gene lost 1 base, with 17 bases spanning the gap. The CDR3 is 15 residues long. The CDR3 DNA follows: TGTGCCAGCGACCCTTGGGGGGGGACGAACACTGAAGCTTTCTTT. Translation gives CASDPWGGTNTEAFF.

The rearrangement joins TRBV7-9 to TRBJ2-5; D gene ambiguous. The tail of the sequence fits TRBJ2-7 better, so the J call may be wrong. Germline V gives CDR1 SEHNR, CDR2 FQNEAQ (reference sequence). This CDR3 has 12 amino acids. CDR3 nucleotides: TGTGCCAGCAGCGTCACAACGGGCGAGCAGTACTTC. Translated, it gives CASSVTTGEQYF.

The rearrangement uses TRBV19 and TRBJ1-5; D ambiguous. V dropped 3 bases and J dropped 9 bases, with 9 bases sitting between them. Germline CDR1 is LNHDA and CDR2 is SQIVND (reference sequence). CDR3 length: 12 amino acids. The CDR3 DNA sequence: TGTGCCAGTAGTATCTTTGCCCGGCCCCAGCATTTT. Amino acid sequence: CASSIFARPQHF.

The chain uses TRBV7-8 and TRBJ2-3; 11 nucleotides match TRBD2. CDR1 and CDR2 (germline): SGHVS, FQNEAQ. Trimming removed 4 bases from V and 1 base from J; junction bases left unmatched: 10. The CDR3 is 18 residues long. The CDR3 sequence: CASSWGLADSDGTDTQYF. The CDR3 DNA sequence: TGTGCCAGCAGCTGGGGACTAGCGGACAGCGATGGCACAGATACGCAGTATTTT.

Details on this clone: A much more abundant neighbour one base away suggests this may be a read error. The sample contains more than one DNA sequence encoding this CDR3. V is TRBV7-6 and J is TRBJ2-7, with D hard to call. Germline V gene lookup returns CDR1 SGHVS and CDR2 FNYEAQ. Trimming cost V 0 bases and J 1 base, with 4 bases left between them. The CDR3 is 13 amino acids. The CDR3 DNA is TGTGCCAGCAGCTTAGCGCAGTCCTACGAGCAGTACTTC. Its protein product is CASSLAQSYEQYF.

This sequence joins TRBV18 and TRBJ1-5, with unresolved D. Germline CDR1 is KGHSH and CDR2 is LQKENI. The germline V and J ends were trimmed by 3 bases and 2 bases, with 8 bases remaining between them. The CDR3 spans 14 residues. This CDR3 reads CASSPDGGNQPQHF. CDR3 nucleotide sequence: TGTGCCAGCTCACCCGACGGGGGCAATCAGCCCCAGCATTTT. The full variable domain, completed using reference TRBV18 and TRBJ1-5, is NAGVMQNPRHLVRRRGQEARLRCSPMKGHSHVYWYRQLPEEGLKFMVYLQKENIIDESGMPKERFSAEFPKEGPSILRIQQVVRGDSAAYFCASSPDGGNQPQHFGDGTRLSIL.

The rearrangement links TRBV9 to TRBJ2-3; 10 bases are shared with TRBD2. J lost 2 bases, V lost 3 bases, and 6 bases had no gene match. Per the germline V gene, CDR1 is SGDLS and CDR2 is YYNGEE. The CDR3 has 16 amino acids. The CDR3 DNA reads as TGTGCCAGCAGCGGTGGAGCGGGGGGGCCCACAGATACGCAGTATTTT. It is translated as CASSGGAGGPTDTQYF. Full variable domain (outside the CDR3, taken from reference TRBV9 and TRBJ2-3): DSGVTQTPKHLITATGQRVTLRCSPRSGDLSVYWYQQSLDQGLQFLIQYYNGEERAKGNILERFSAQQFPDLHSELNLSSLELGDSALYFCASSGGAGGPTDTQYFGPGTRLTVL.

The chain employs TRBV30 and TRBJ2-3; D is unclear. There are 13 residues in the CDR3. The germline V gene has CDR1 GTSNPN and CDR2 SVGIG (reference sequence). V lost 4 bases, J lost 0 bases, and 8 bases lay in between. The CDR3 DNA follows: TGTGCCTGGAACACCGTGAGCACAGATACGCAGTATTTT. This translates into CAWNTVSTDTQYF.

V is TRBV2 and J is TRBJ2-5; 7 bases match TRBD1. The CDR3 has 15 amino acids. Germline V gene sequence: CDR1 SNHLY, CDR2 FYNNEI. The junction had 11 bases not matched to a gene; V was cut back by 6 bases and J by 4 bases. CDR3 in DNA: TGTGCCAGCAGCCGACAGGGCCGCCTTAGAGAGACCCAGTACTTC. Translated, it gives CASSRQGRLRETQYF. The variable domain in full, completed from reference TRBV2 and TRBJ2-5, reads EPEVTQTPSHQVTQMGQEVILRCVPISNHLYFYWYRQILGQKVEFLVSFYNNEISEKSEIFDDQFSVERPDGSNFTLKIRSTKLEDSAMYFCASSRQGRLRETQYFGPGTRLLVL.

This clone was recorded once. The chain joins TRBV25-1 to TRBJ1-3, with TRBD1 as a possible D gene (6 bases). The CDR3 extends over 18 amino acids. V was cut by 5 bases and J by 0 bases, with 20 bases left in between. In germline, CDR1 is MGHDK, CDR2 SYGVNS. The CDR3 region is CASSHLRQDSLSGNTIYF. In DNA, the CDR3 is TGTGCCAGCAGTCACTTACGCCAGGACAGTCTCTCTGGAAACACCATATATTTT.

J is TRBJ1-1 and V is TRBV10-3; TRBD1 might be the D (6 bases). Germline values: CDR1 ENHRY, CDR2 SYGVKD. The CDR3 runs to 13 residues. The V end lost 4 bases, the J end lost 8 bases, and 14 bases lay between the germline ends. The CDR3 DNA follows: TGTGCCATCAGTGGGACGGGGGGGCCGGAAGCTTTCTTT. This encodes CAISGTGGPEAFF.